These T cell receptor beta chains were read from a single sample in a study of blood T cell repertoires in COVID-19. The assay was immunoSEQ multiplex PCR, and TCRdb's table has in-frame clones only and misses some. The table shows around 100,000 clones, with about 88% occurring only once. The sequenced material came from peripheral blood. These receptors originate from a human donor in a cohort sampled during active COVID-19. Both conserved end residues are part of each CDR3. D genes are given only for firm matches. The size entry is marked missing in some rows and otherwise reads once, few, many or a size class.

V	J	size	D	DNA	CDR3
TRBV30	TRBJ2-1	-	-	TGTGCCTGGAGGTTTGGGGGGAACAATGAGCAGTTCTTC	CAWRFGGNNEQFF
TRBV3-1/TRBV3-2	TRBJ2-7	-	-	TGTGCCAGCAGCCAAGATGGAGGGCTCGGGAACGAGCAGTACTTC	CASSQDGGLGNEQYF
TRBV3-1/TRBV3-2	TRBJ2-7	-	-	TGTGCCAGCAGCCACCGGGACATAACCTACGAGCAGTACTTC	CASSHRDITYEQYF
TRBV11-2	TRBJ2-1	-	TRBD1	TGTGCCAGCAGCTTAGGGATCCCGGGACAGGGGGTCTCCTACAATGAGCAGTTCTTC	CASSLGIPGQGVSYNEQFF
TRBV19	TRBJ1-2	-	-	TGTGCCAGTAGTATACGGCAGGGATATGGCTACACCTTC	CASSIRQGYGYTF
TRBV4-1	TRBJ2-1	-	TRBD2	TGCGCCAGCAGCCAAGTCCCCGGACTAGCGGGAGACATGCAGTTCTTC	CASSQVPGLAGDMQFF
TRBV10-3	TRBJ1-4	-	-	TGTGCCATCAGTGACCCCAGGATCAATGAAAAACTGTTTTTT	CAISDPRINEKLFF
TRBV7-2	TRBJ1-1	-	-	TGTGCCAGCAGCTTAGACCCCCCCCGGGACACTGAAGCTTTCTTT	CASSLDPPRDTEAFF
TRBV27	TRBJ2-7	-	TRBD2	TGTGCCAGCAGTTTCATTATGGGGGGGACCTACGAGCAGTACTTC	CASSFIMGGTYEQYF
TRBV4-1	TRBJ1-2	-	-	TGCGCCAGCAGTCGCACGATTTGGCTCGCTAACTATGGCTACACCTTC	CASSRTIWLANYGYTF
TRBV28	TRBJ2-7	-	-	TGTGCCAGCAGTTCGCCAGTTTTTTCCGACTACTTGAGGAGAGAGCAGTACTTC	CASSSPVFSDYLRREQYF
TRBV5-4	TRBJ2-5	-	TRBD2	TGTGCCAGCAGCTTGGACCCGGGAGGCCACCAAGAGACCCAGTACTTC	CASSLDPGGHQETQYF
TRBV7-2	TRBJ2-7	few	-	TGTGCCAGCAGCCCCCAGTCGGGGAGTGGGGTTTACGAGCAGTACTTC	CASSPQSGSGVYEQYF
TRBV7-3	TRBJ2-7	-	TRBD1	TGTGCCAGCAGCTTCCGGGACAGGGGTCACGAGCAGTACTTC	CASSFRDRGHEQYF
TRBV27	TRBJ2-7	-	TRBD1	TGTGCCAGCAGTTTCCCAGGGGGCTACGAGCAGTACTTC	CASSFPGGYEQYF
TRBV19	TRBJ2-7	-	TRBD2	TGTGCCAGTAGTATAGATCTGGGAGGGGCAAGGTACGAGCAGTACTTC	CASSIDLGGARYEQYF
TRBV27	TRBJ2-3	-	-	TGTGCCAGCAGTAGGGGGGGGGCTGCAGATACGCAGTATTTT	CASSRGGAADTQYF
TRBV5-5	TRBJ1-1	-	-	TGTGCCAGCAGCTTCGGGATAAACACTGAAGCTTTCTTT	CASSFGINTEAFF
TRBV11-2	TRBJ2-2	-	TRBD1	TGTGCCAGCAGCCTGGGACAGGGTTCGGCGTCGGGTTTCGGGGAGCTGTTTTTT	CASSLGQGSASGFGELFF
TRBV30	TRBJ2-2	few	TRBD2	TGTGCCTGGAGGAGAGGGGCGGGGGCCGGGGAGCTGTTTTTT	CAWRRGAGAGELFF
TRBV27	TRBJ2-1	-	TRBD2	TGTGCCAGCAGTTTATCTCGACCACCGGGACTAGCGGGAGTAGAGCAGTTCTTC	CASSLSRPPGLAGVEQFF
TRBV10-2	TRBJ2-5	-	-	TGCGCCAGCGAGCAGGCGTACCAAGAGACCCAGTACTTC	CASEQAYQETQYF
TRBV15	TRBJ2-4	-	TRBD1	TGTGCCACCAGCCTTCCGGGACAGGGATCCAAAAACATTCAGTACTTC	CATSLPGQGSKNIQYF
TRBV5-1	TRBJ2-5	-	-	TGCGCCAGCAGCTCGATCACTAGAACTGCCATCGGGACCCAGTACTTC	CASSSITRTAIGTQYF
TRBV11-3	TRBJ2-5	-	-	TGTGCCAGCAGCTTAGGGCAACGAGGGCGGGAGACCCAGTACTTC	CASSLGQRGRETQYF
TRBV6-5	TRBJ2-7	-	TRBD1	TGTGCCAGCTCCGGGACAGGGAACTCCTACGAGCAGTACTTC	CASSGTGNSYEQYF
TRBV19	TRBJ2-5	once	TRBD1	TGTGCCAGTAGTTCTATCGGGACAGGGGAAGAGACCCAGTACTTC	CASSSIGTGEETQYF
TRBV3-1/TRBV3-2	TRBJ1-4	-	-	TGTGCCAGCAGCCAAGAGTATAACTATCCCCCTGATTCAACTAATGAAAAACTGTTTTTT	CASSQEYNYPPDSTNEKLFF
TRBV29-1	TRBJ2-4	-	TRBD1	TGCAGCGTTGATGGGCAGGGGGAAAACATTCAGTACTTC	CSVDGQGENIQYF